This T cell receptor beta chain was profiled in a study of blood T cell repertoires in COVID-19. Study summary: Sources were T cells, B-cell-depleted T cells, or PBMCs; the material itself was cDNA or gDNA.

This clone has just one count. Trimming pared 5 bases from V and 0 bases from J, leaving 13 bases between. Germline assignment: CDR1 SGHTA and CDR2 FQGNSA. The CDR3 spans 16 residues. Assay used: immunoSEQ multiplex PCR; TCRdb lists only in-frame clones, some missing. The sample consists of roughly 290,000 clones, 86% of them appearing once. This TCR derives from a woman in her 30s who had recovered from COVID-19. The sequenced sample was peripheral blood. The chain couples TRBV7-2 to TRBJ2-2; D might be TRBD2 (5 bases). The CDR3 reads CASSLSGGANTGELFF. CDR3 sequence (DNA): TGTGCCAGCAGCCTGAGTGGAGGCGCGAACACCGGGGAGCTGTTTTTT. Full variable domain (missing parts from reference TRBV7-2 and TRBJ2-2): GAGVSQSPSNKVTEKGKDVELRCDPISGHTALYWYRQSLGQGLEFLIYFQGNSAPDKSGLPSDRFSAERTGGSVSTLTIQRTQQEDSAVYLCASSLSGGANTGELFFGEGSRLTVL.